These T cell receptor beta chains were read from a single sample in a study of blood T cell repertoires in COVID-19. Assay: immunoSEQ multiplex PCR; the TCRdb copy retains only in-frame clones and omits some. The data contain around 180,000 clones, approximately 85% of them seen just once; the ten biggest clones take up around 7%. Sequencing used peripheral blood. These receptors were obtained from a man older than 75 with COVID-19, enrolled during active disease. CDR3s include the opening cysteine and the closing phenylalanine or tryptophan. Fields, in order: clone size, D gene, J gene, V gene, CDR3 DNA, CDR3 protein. D genes are given only for firm matches. The size field is filled for only some rows; it gives once, few, many or a size class.

clone size: -
D gene: TRBD2
J gene: TRBJ2-2
V gene: TRBV7-2
CDR3 DNA: TGTGCCAGCAGCCCCGGGACCCTTGCGGGGGGCGACACCGGGGAGCTGTTTTTT
CDR3 protein: CASSPGTLAGGDTGELFF

clone size: once
D gene: -
J gene: TRBJ1-6
V gene: TRBV6-1
CDR3 DNA: TGTGCCAGCAGTGAAGCGCGACTTTCACCCCTCCACTTT
CDR3 protein: CASSEARLSPLHF

clone size: -
D gene: -
J gene: TRBJ2-3
V gene: TRBV11-1
CDR3 DNA: TGTGCCAGCAGCATGCTACCCGGGGGTTGGAGGGATACGCAGTATTTT
CDR3 protein: CASSMLPGGWRDTQYF

clone size: -
D gene: TRBD1
J gene: TRBJ2-7
V gene: TRBV10-3
CDR3 DNA: TGTGCCATCAGGGGGACAGATTTGTCCTACGAGCAGTACTTC
CDR3 protein: CAIRGTDLSYEQYF

clone size: -
D gene: TRBD1
J gene: TRBJ1-2
V gene: TRBV10-3
CDR3 DNA: TGTGCCATCAGCGCCGGGACAGGGGGGCACTATGGCTACACCTTC
CDR3 protein: CAISAGTGGHYGYTF

clone size: -
D gene: TRBD2
J gene: TRBJ2-7
V gene: TRBV5-1
CDR3 DNA: TGCGCCAGCAGCCCGGAGGGACTAGCGGGGGTAGGGGACGAGCAGTACTTC
CDR3 protein: CASSPEGLAGVGDEQYF

clone size: -
D gene: -
J gene: TRBJ1-3
V gene: TRBV15
CDR3 DNA: TGTGCCACCAGTCCCCTCGTCCGGGACTCTGGAAACACCATATATTTT
CDR3 protein: CATSPLVRDSGNTIYF

clone size: -
D gene: -
J gene: TRBJ1-2
V gene: TRBV5-5
CDR3 DNA: TGTGCCAGCAGCTTGGGGCAGTGGGGCTACACCTTC
CDR3 protein: CASSLGQWGYTF

clone size: -
D gene: TRBD1
J gene: TRBJ2-7
V gene: TRBV6-2/TRBV6-3
CDR3 DNA: TGTGCCAGCAGTATTGGACAGGGGAGCTCCTACGAGCAGTACTTC
CDR3 protein: CASSIGQGSSYEQYF

clone size: once
D gene: -
J gene: TRBJ1-6
V gene: TRBV5-4
CDR3 DNA: TGTGCCAGCAGCTTACAGGTGAATAATTCACCCCTCCACTTT
CDR3 protein: CASSLQVNNSPLHF

clone size: -
D gene: TRBD2
J gene: TRBJ2-3
V gene: TRBV7-9
CDR3 DNA: TGTGCCAGCAGCTCCATGTCAGCGGGGAGCACAGATACGCAGTATTTT
CDR3 protein: CASSSMSAGSTDTQYF

clone size: -
D gene: -
J gene: TRBJ1-1
V gene: TRBV27
CDR3 DNA: TGTGCCAGCAGTTCCGTACTCCCTCGGCGGGCTGAAGCTTTCTTT
CDR3 protein: CASSSVLPRRAEAFF

clone size: -
D gene: -
J gene: TRBJ2-5
V gene: TRBV5-8
CDR3 DNA: TGTGCCAGCAGCCCTGAGCTGGGGCCTCAAGAGACCCAGTACTTC
CDR3 protein: CASSPELGPQETQYF

clone size: -
D gene: -
J gene: TRBJ1-2
V gene: TRBV3-1/TRBV3-2
CDR3 DNA: TGTGCCAGCAGCCCCACCCGGGGAAGTGGCTACACCTTC
CDR3 protein: CASSPTRGSGYTF

clone size: -
D gene: TRBD2
J gene: TRBJ2-7
V gene: TRBV7-9
CDR3 DNA: TGTGCCAGCAGCCCCCCCGGGACTAGCGGGCCTCACGAGCAGTACTTC
CDR3 protein: CASSPPGTSGPHEQYF

clone size: -
D gene: -
J gene: TRBJ1-5
V gene: TRBV18
CDR3 DNA: TGTGCCAGCTCAACCCGCCTGGACAGCCAGGGGCCCCAGCATTTT
CDR3 protein: CASSTRLDSQGPQHF

clone size: -
D gene: -
J gene: TRBJ2-1
V gene: TRBV28
CDR3 DNA: TGTGCCAGCAGTTTAGGGGGGGGCATCTACTACAATGAGCAGTTCTTC
CDR3 protein: CASSLGGGIYYNEQFF

clone size: once
D gene: -
J gene: TRBJ2-5
V gene: TRBV5-4
CDR3 DNA: TGTGCCAGCAGCTTGCCGGACAGCCGCCAGGGGACCCAGTACTTC
CDR3 protein: CASSLPDSRQGTQYF

clone size: few
D gene: -
J gene: TRBJ1-5
V gene: TRBV27
CDR3 DNA: TGTGCCAGCAGTTTATCGATAGGCCGAGGGTATCAGCCCCAGCATTTT
CDR3 protein: CASSLSIGRGYQPQHF

clone size: -
D gene: -
J gene: TRBJ1-1
V gene: TRBV6-2/TRBV6-3
CDR3 DNA: TGTGTCAGCAGTTATCGGGTTGAAGCTTTCTTT
CDR3 protein: CVSSYRVEAFF

clone size: -
D gene: TRBD1
J gene: TRBJ1-2
V gene: TRBV7-2
CDR3 DNA: TGTGCCAGCAGCTTAGGTCTGCGACAGGGGGTCGGTGGCTACACCTTC
CDR3 protein: CASSLGLRQGVGGYTF

clone size: -
D gene: -
J gene: TRBJ1-6
V gene: TRBV9
CDR3 DNA: TGTGCCAGCAGCGGCGAAGTTCAGGGGCAAGTCCACTTT
CDR3 protein: CASSGEVQGQVHF

clone size: -
D gene: -
J gene: TRBJ2-3
V gene: TRBV27
CDR3 DNA: TGTGCCAGCAGTCCGACACCAGATACGCAGTATTTT
CDR3 protein: CASSPTPDTQYF

clone size: -
D gene: -
J gene: TRBJ1-1
V gene: TRBV18
CDR3 DNA: TGTGCCAGCCTTATAACCTCGACAGAAAACACTGAAGCTTTCTTT
CDR3 protein: CASLITSTENTEAFF

clone size: -
D gene: TRBD1
J gene: TRBJ2-7
V gene: TRBV6-2/TRBV6-3
CDR3 DNA: TGTGCCAGCAGTTACCCGGGACAGGGGGCCCACGAGCAGTACTTC
CDR3 protein: CASSYPGQGAHEQYF

clone size: -
D gene: -
J gene: TRBJ1-4
V gene: TRBV18
CDR3 DNA: TGTGCCAGCTCACCGAGCATTCTGTACGCTAATGAAAAACTGTTTTTT
CDR3 protein: CASSPSILYANEKLFF

clone size: -
D gene: -
J gene: TRBJ1-1
V gene: TRBV29-1
CDR3 DNA: TGCAGCGTTGCCAGGGTTGGTGACACTGAAGCTTTCTTT
CDR3 protein: CSVARVGDTEAFF

clone size: -
D gene: TRBD1
J gene: TRBJ2-2
V gene: TRBV5-1
CDR3 DNA: TGCGCCAGCAGCCCACCAACAGGGGCGAACACCGGGGAGCTGTTTTTT
CDR3 protein: CASSPPTGANTGELFF

clone size: -
D gene: TRBD1
J gene: TRBJ2-3
V gene: TRBV6-6
CDR3 DNA: TGTGCCAGCAGTTACGGACAGGGCGGCACAGATACGCAGTATTTT
CDR3 protein: CASSYGQGGTDTQYF

clone size: -
D gene: -
J gene: TRBJ2-3
V gene: TRBV6-2/TRBV6-3
CDR3 DNA: TGTGCCAGCAGTCTACACCAAACAGGGCCCCCCACAGATACGCAGTATTTT
CDR3 protein: CASSLHQTGPPTDTQYF

clone size: few
D gene: -
J gene: TRBJ2-2
V gene: TRBV7-9
CDR3 DNA: TGTGCCAGCGGACTGACAGGAGCTAACACCGGGGAGCTGTTTTTT
CDR3 protein: CASGLTGANTGELFF

clone size: -
D gene: -
J gene: TRBJ1-2
V gene: TRBV12-5
CDR3 DNA: TGTGCTAGTGCTGCGGGGGCCCTTGGCTATGGCTACACCTTC
CDR3 protein: CASAAGALGYGYTF

clone size: -
D gene: TRBD2
J gene: TRBJ2-1
V gene: TRBV27
CDR3 DNA: TGTGCCAGCAGACCGACGCGGGGGTTCTACAATGAGCAGTTCTTC
CDR3 protein: CASRPTRGFYNEQFF

clone size: -
D gene: -
J gene: TRBJ1-2
V gene: TRBV6-5
CDR3 DNA: TGTGCCAGCAGTACAGGAGGGAACTATGGCTACACCTTC
CDR3 protein: CASSTGGNYGYTF

clone size: -
D gene: TRBD1
J gene: TRBJ2-7
V gene: TRBV10-2
CDR3 DNA: TGCGCCAGCAGTGCCACAGGGGGTATAGGCGAGCAGTACTTC
CDR3 protein: CASSATGGIGEQYF

clone size: -
D gene: -
J gene: TRBJ1-1
V gene: TRBV7-2
CDR3 DNA: TGTGCCAGCAGCTTTAATCGTGGGGCAGGGACTGAAGCTTTCTTT
CDR3 protein: CASSFNRGAGTEAFF

clone size: once
D gene: -
J gene: TRBJ1-1
V gene: TRBV18
CDR3 DNA: TGTGCCAGCTCCCGGTACGGCAGAACAGACCAAGCTTTCTTT
CDR3 protein: CASSRYGRTDQAFF